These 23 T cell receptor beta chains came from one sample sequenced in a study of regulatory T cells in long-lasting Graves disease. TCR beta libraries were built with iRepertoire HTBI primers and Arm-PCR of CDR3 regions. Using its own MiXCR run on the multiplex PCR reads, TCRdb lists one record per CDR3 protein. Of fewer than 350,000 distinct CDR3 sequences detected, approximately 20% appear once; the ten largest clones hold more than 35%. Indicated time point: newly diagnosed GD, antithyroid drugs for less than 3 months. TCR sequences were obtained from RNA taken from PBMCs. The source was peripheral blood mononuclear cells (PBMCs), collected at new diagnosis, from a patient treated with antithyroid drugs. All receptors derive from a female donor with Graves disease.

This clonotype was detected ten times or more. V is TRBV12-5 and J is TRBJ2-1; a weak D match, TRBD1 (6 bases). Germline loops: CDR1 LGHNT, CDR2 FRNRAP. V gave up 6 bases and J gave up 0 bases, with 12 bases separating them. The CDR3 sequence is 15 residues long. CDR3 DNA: TGTGCTAGTGGCCCTTTCAGGGGCTCCTACAATGAGCAGTTCTTC. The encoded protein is CASGPFRGSYNEQFF.

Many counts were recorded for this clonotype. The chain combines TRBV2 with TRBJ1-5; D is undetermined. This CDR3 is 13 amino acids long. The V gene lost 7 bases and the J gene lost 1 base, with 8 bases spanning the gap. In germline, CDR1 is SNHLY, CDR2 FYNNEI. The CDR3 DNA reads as TGTGCCAGCACCCCGGACAGCAATCAGCCCCAGCATTTT. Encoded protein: CASTPDSNQPQHF.

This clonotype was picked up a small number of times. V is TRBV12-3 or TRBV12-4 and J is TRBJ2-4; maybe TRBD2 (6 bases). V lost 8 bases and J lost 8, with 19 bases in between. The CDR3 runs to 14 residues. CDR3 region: CASSAAGRRDIQYF. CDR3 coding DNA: TGTGCCAGCTCTGCGGCGGGAAGGAGGGACATTCAGTACTTC.

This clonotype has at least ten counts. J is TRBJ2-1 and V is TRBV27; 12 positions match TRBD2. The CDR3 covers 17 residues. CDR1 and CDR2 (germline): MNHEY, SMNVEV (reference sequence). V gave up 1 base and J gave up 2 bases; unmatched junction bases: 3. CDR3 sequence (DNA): TGTGCCAGCAGTTTATTGGGGACTAGCGGGCCCTACAATGAGCAGTTCTTC. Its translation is CASSLLGTSGPYNEQFF.

CDR3 sequence (DNA): TGTGCCAGCATGGGCGGAGCCAGCACAGATACGCAGTATTTT. Its translation is CASMGGASTDTQYF. This chain links TRBV6-2 or TRBV6-3 with TRBJ2-3; D uncertain. Per the germline V gene, CDR1 is MNHEY and CDR2 is SVGEGT. This CDR3 is built from 14 residues. With 7 bases removed from V and 0 bases from J, the gap between germline ends came to 11 bases.

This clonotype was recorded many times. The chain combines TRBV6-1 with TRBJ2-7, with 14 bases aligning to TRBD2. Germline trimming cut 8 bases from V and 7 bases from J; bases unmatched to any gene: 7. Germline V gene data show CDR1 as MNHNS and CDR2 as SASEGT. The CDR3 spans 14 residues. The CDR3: CASRGTSGSLEQYF. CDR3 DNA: TGTGCCAGCCGAGGGACTAGCGGGAGTCTGGAGCAGTACTTC.

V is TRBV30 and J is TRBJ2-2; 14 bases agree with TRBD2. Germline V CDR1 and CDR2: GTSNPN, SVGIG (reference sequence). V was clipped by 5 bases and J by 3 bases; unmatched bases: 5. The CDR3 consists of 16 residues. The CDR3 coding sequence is TGTGCCTGGGGGGGGACTAGCGGGAGAGACACCGGGGAGCTGTTTTTT. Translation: CAWGGTSGRDTGELFF.

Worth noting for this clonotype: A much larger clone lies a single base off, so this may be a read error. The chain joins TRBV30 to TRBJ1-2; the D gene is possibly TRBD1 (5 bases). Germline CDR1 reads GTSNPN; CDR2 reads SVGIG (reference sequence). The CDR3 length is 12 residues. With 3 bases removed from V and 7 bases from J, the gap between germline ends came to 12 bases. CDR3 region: CAWSPGLSGYTF. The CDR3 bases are TGTGCCTGGAGCCCGGGACTCTCTGGCTACACCTTC.

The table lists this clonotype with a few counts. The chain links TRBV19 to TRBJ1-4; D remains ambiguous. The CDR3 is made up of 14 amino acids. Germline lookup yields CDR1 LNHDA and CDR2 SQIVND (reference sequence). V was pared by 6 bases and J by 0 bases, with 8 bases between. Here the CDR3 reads CASRSPATNEKLFF. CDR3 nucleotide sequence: TGTGCCAGTAGAAGCCCCGCAACTAATGAAAAACTGTTTTTT.

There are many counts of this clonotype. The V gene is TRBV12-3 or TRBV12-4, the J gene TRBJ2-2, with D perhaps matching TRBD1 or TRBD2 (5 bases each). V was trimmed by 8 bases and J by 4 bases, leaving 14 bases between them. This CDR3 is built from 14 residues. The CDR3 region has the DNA TGTGCCAGCGAAGGACTGGGGCGCACCGGGGAGCTGTTTTTT. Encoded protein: CASEGLGRTGELFF.

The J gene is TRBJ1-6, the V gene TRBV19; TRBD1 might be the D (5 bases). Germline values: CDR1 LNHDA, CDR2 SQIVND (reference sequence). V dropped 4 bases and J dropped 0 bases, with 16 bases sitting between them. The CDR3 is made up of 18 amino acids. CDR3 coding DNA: TGTGCCAGTAGTAAAGTCAAACGGGGGAGCTCCTATAATTCACCCCTCCACTTT. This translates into CASSKVKRGSSYNSPLHF.

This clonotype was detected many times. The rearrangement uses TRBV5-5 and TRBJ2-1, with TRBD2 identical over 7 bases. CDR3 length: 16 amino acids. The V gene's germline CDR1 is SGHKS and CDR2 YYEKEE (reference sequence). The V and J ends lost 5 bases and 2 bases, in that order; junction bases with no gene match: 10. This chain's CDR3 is CASSPGAGVTYNEQFF. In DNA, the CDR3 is TGTGCCAGCAGTCCCGGGGCGGGAGTCACCTACAATGAGCAGTTCTTC.

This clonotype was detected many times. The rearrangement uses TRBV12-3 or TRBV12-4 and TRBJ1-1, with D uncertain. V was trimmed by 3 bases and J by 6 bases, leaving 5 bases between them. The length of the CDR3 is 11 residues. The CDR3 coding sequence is TGTGCCAGCAGTTTGGGTGCTGAAGCTTTCTTT. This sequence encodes CASSLGAEAFF.

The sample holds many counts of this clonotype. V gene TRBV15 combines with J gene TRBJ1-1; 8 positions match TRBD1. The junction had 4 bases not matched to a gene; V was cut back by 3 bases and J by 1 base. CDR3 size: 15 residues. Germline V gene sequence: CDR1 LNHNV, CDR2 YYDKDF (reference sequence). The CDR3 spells CATSRDRAPNTEAFF. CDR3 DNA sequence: TGTGCCACCAGCAGGGACAGGGCTCCGAACACTGAAGCTTTCTTT.

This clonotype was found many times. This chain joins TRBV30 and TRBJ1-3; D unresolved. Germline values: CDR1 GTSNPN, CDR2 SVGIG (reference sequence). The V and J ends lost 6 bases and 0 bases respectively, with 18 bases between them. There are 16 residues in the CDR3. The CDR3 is CACKPGWTSSGNTIYF. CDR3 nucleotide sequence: TGTGCCTGCAAACCAGGTTGGACCTCCTCTGGAAACACCATATATTTT.

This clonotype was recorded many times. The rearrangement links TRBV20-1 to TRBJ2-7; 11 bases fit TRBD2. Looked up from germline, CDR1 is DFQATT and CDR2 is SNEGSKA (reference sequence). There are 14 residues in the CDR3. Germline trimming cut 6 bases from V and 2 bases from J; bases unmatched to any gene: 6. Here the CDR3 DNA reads TGCAGTGCGGTGGGACTAGCGGTCGCCTACGAGCAGTACTTC. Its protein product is CSAVGLAVAYEQYF.

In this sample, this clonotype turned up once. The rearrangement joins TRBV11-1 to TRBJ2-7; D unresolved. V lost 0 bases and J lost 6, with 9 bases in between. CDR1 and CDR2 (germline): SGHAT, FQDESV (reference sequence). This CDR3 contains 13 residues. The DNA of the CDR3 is TGTGCCAGCAGCTTAGCGAGGACGGCCGAGCAGTACTTC. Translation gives CASSLARTAEQYF.

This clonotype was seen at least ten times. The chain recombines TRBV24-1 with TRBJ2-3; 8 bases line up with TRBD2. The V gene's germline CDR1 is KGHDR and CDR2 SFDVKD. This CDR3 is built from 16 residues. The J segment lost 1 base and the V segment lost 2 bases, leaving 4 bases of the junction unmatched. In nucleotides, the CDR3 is TGTGCCACCAGTGATTCGGCGACTAGCGGCACAGATACGCAGTATTTT. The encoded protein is CATSDSATSGTDTQYF.

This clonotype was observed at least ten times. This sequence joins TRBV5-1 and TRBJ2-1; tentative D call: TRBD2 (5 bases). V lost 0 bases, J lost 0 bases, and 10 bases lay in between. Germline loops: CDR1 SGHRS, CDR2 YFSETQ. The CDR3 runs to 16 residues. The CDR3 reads CASSLVSGSSYNEQFF. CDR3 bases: TGCGCCAGCAGCTTGGTCAGCGGAAGCTCCTACAATGAGCAGTTCTTC.

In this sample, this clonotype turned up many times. CDR3 amino acids: CASSQGTIPTAPLHF. CDR3 in DNA: TGTGCCAGCAGCCAAGGGACAATCCCAACCGCACCCCTCCACTTT. This chain links TRBV3-1 with TRBJ1-6; maybe TRBD1 (5 bases). Trimming left V 1 base short and J 11 bases short, with 15 bases between. Germline V gene data show CDR1 as LGHDT and CDR2 as YNNKEL (reference sequence). The CDR3 consists of 15 residues.

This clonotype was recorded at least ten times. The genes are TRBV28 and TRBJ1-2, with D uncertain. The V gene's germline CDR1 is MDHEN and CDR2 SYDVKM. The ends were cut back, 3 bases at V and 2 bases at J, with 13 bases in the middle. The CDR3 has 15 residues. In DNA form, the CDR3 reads TGTGCCAGCAGTTTTTTTCAGGAGACCAACTATGGCTACACCTTC. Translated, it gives CASSFFQETNYGYTF.

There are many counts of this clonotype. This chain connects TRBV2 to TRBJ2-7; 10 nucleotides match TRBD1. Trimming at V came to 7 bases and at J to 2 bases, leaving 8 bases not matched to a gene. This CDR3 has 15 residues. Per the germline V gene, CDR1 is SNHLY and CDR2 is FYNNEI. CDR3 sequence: CASTEPGQGTYEQYF. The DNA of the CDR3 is TGTGCCAGCACCGAACCGGGACAGGGGACCTACGAGCAGTACTTC.

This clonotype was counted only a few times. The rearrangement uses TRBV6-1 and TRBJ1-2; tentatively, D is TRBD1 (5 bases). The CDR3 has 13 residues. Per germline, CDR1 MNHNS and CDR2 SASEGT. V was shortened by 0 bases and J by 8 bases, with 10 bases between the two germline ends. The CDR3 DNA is TGTGCCAGCAGTGAAGCGGGGCTCGCGGGCTACACCTTC. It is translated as CASSEAGLAGYTF.